Listed here are 21 T cell receptor beta chains from one sample, sequenced in a study of PD-1 blockade in classical Hodgkin lymphoma. This table comes from immunoSEQ multiplex PCR, and its TCRdb copy is limited to in-frame clones, with some not included. The table lists 15,000 to 20,000 clones, about 85% of them singletons. Specified time point: newly diagnosed, previously untreated cHL patient sample. CD4+ T cells were purified from thawed PBMCs by magnetic negative selection. Material: CD4+ T cells from blood. The receptors were sampled from a human donor with classical Hodgkin lymphoma.

J is TRBJ2-3 and V is TRBV6-1; D may be TRBD1 (6 bases). In germline, CDR1 is MNHNS, CDR2 SASEGT. V was trimmed by 3 bases and J by 4 bases, leaving 17 bases between them. The CDR3 contains 16 residues. The CDR3 nucleotides are TGTGCCAGCAGTGATCGGAACAGGGAAGACGCAGATACGCAGTATTTT. Amino acids: CASSDRNREDADTQYF.

This chain links TRBV20-1 with TRBJ1-3; possibly TRBD1 for D (5 bases). Deletions cut 7 bases from V and 4 bases from J, with 8 bases between. The CDR3 loop spans 11 amino acids. The germline CDR1 and CDR2 sequences are DFQATT and SNEGSKA (reference sequence). CDR3 bases: TGCAGTGGGGGGGGAGGAAACACCATATATTTT. Translating it yields CSGGGGNTIYF.

This clone showed up just once. The CDR3 region is CASSFSWDGNEKLFF. CDR3 coding DNA: TGTGCCAGCAGCTTTTCTTGGGACGGTAATGAAAAACTGTTTTTT. The chain joins TRBV7-9 to TRBJ1-4, with a possible D match to TRBD1 (5 bases). Trimming left V 3 bases short and J 4 bases short, with 12 bases between. Germline V lookup: CDR1 SEHNR, CDR2 FQNEAQ (reference sequence). This CDR3 contains 15 residues.

J is TRBJ1-3 and V is TRBV4-2; D is possibly TRBD1 (5 bases). Germline loops: CDR1 LGHNA, CDR2 YNFKEQ. The CDR3 is made up of 19 amino acids. Deletions cut 1 base from V and 0 bases from J, with 19 bases between. The CDR3 is CASSQVTVTTSSSGNTIYF. CDR3 sequence (DNA): TGTGCCAGCAGCCAAGTGACAGTGACGACGAGCAGCTCTGGAAACACCATATATTTT.

The chain links TRBV28 to TRBJ1-2; D call uncertain. Germline V gives CDR1 MDHEN, CDR2 SYDVKM. CDR3 length equals 10 residues. Deletions cut 6 bases from V and 6 bases from J, with 5 bases between. The CDR3 region has the DNA TGTGCCAGCAGCCAAGATGGCTACACCTTC. Its translation: CASSQDGYTF.

This clone showed up just once. The gene calls are TRBV28 and TRBJ2-3; 8 bases line up with TRBD2. The CDR3 contains 14 residues. V lost 6 bases to trimming and J lost 3 bases; unmatched junction nucleotides: 5. Germline V gives CDR1 MDHEN, CDR2 SYDVKM. CDR3 sequence reads: CASSPGGVTDTQYF. The CDR3 DNA sequence: TGTGCCAGCAGCCCGGGGGGGGTTACAGATACGCAGTATTTT.

This clone was seen more than once but under ten times. The rearrangement joins TRBV28 to TRBJ2-5; TRBD2 matches 14 bases. V gave up 3 bases and J gave up 5 bases; unmatched junction bases: 11. The germline V gene encodes CDR1 MDHEN and CDR2 SYDVKM. This CDR3 spans 18 amino acids. The CDR3 here is CASSLAAGTSGRVETQYF. The CDR3 DNA sequence: TGTGCCAGCAGTTTGGCCGCCGGGACTAGCGGGAGAGTGGAGACCCAGTACTTC.

V and J are TRBV5-1 and TRBJ2-1, with D possibly being TRBD1 or TRBD2 (12 bases each). In germline, CDR1 is SGHRS, CDR2 YFSETQ. The CDR3 is 19 residues long. With 2 bases removed from V and 9 bases from J, the gap between germline ends came to 30 bases. The CDR3 region has the DNA TGCGCCAGCAGCTTCTGGGACAGGGGGCTAGCGGGAGGGCCCATTGAGCAGTTCTTC. It encodes CASSFWDRGLAGGPIEQFF.

The chain is built from TRBV27 and TRBJ2-3, with D possibly being TRBD2 (6 bases). Deletions cut 7 bases from V and 2 bases from J, with 22 bases between. Germline V lookup: CDR1 MNHEY, CDR2 SMNVEV (reference sequence). The CDR3 covers 17 residues. Here the CDR3 DNA reads TGTGCCAGCACCCCTAACGAGTACGGACTAAACACAGATACGCAGTATTTT. Protein product: CASTPNEYGLNTDTQYF.

The chain carries TRBV28 and TRBJ2-7; D is perhaps TRBD1 (6 bases). This CDR3 is built from 16 residues. Trimming pared 8 bases from V and 1 base from J, leaving 21 bases between. The germline V gene has CDR1 MDHEN and CDR2 SYDVKM. The CDR3 sequence is CASLGWGHGNSYEQYF. The CDR3 DNA reads TGTGCCAGCCTAGGGTGGGGACATGGGAATTCCTACGAGCAGTACTTC. Based on the CDR3 plus reference TRBV28 and TRBJ2-7, the full variable domain is DVKVTQSSRYLVKRTGEKVFLECVQDMDHENMFWYRQDPGLGLRLIYFSYDVKMKEKGDIPEGYSVSREKKERFSLILESASTNQTSMYLCASLGWGHGNSYEQYFGPGTRLTVT.

This clone was recorded a few times. The V gene is TRBV10-1, the J gene TRBJ1-2; a weak D match, TRBD1 (5 bases). The CDR3 is 14 residues long. V was trimmed by 8 bases and J by 7 bases, leaving 20 bases between them. Looked up from germline, CDR1 is WNHNN and CDR2 is SYGVQD (reference sequence). The CDR3 sequence: CASSPAGGSGGYTF. CDR3 in DNA: TGCGCCAGCTCCCCGGCGGGGGGATCTGGTGGCTACACCTTC.

J is TRBJ1-1 and V is TRBV6-5; TRBD1 might be the D (6 bases). The CDR3 extends over 13 amino acids. Trimming stripped 2 bases from V and 3 bases from J, with 7 bases between. In germline, CDR1 is MNHEY, CDR2 SVGAGI. Here the CDR3 reads CASSYEGDTEAFF. The CDR3 DNA sequence: TGTGCCAGCAGTTACGAGGGGGACACTGAAGCTTTCTTT.

This chain uses TRBV11-2 with TRBJ1-2; D is uncertain. V gave up 3 bases and J gave up 8 bases, with 10 bases separating them. CDR3 length: 12 residues. The germline V gene has CDR1 SGHAT and CDR2 FQNNGV. CDR3 region: CASSFGPGGYTF. As DNA, the CDR3 is TGTGCCAGCAGCTTCGGACCGGGCGGCTACACCTTC.

This clone has only one observation. The V call is TRBV27, the J call TRBJ2-2; D uncertain. This CDR3 spans 12 amino acids. Trimming left V 6 bases short and J 4 bases short, with 6 bases between. Germline CDR1 is MNHEY and CDR2 is SMNVEV (reference sequence). This CDR3 is CASRKGTGELFF. The CDR3 region has the DNA TGTGCCAGCAGGAAAGGCACCGGGGAGCTGTTTTTT.

The genes are TRBV7-2 and TRBJ2-4, with D maybe TRBD1 (5 bases). This CDR3 contains 16 residues. Germline V gene sequence: CDR1 SGHTA, CDR2 FQGNSA. V was pared by 0 bases and J by 3 bases, with 12 bases between. The CDR3 protein is CASSLAAGMVKNIQYF. CDR3 coding DNA: TGTGCCAGCAGCTTAGCGGCAGGGATGGTCAAAAACATTCAGTACTTC. The variable domain in full, with the rest retrieved from reference TRBV7-2 and TRBJ2-4, is GAGVSQSPSNKVTEKGKDVELRCDPISGHTALYWYRQSLGQGLEFLIYFQGNSAPDKSGLPSDRFSAERTGGSVSTLTIQRTQQEDSAVYLCASSLAAGMVKNIQYFGAGTRLSVL.

The CDR3 is CASSETSFETQYF. CDR3 sequence (DNA): TGTGCCAGCAGTGAGACTAGCTTCGAGACCCAGTACTTC. The chain joins TRBV2 to TRBJ2-5; 7 bases match TRBD2. Unmatched junction bases numbered 3, after V lost 3 bases and J lost 5 bases. From germline, CDR1 is SNHLY and CDR2 FYNNEI. The CDR3 has 13 amino acids.

This chain uses TRBV10-3 with TRBJ2-3, with unresolved D. This CDR3 has 15 residues. Germline-derived CDR1 and CDR2 are ENHRY and SYGVKD. V was shortened by 8 bases and J by 3 bases, with 18 bases between the two germline ends. As DNA, the CDR3 is TGTGCCATCTCCCCCAGCGCTGCCACGACAGATACGCAGTATTTT. Translation: CAISPSAATTDTQYF.

This chain links TRBV2 with TRBJ1-1; D perhaps matches TRBD1 (5 bases). Per the germline V gene, CDR1 is SNHLY and CDR2 is FYNNEI. This CDR3 is 15 amino acids long. Trimming took 5 bases from V and 5 from J, leaving 18 bases between them. CDR3 sequence (DNA): TGTGCCAGCAGTACACCGGGACTCACGGGGACTGAAGCTTTCTTT. Its protein product is CASSTPGLTGTEAFF.

Here the CDR3 DNA reads TGTGCCAGCAGTTTGACATACTACGAGCAGTACTTC. Its protein is CASSLTYYEQYF. This rearrangement joins TRBV28 to TRBJ2-7; D unclear. The germline CDR1 and CDR2 sequences are MDHEN and SYDVKM. Trimming pared 3 bases from V and 3 bases from J, leaving 6 bases between. The CDR3 is made up of 12 amino acids.

The chain has TRBV6-5 and TRBJ2-1, with TRBD1 as a possible D gene (5 bases). Germline V gene lookup returns CDR1 MNHEY and CDR2 SVGAGI. Trimming pared 6 bases from V and 5 bases from J, leaving 11 bases between. The CDR3 covers 13 residues. DNA of the CDR3: TGTGCCAGCAGAAGGGGCAGCAACAATGAGCAGTTCTTC. This codes for CASRRGSNNEQFF.

The genes are TRBV5-1 and TRBJ2-7; D is unclear. Between the trimmed V and J ends, which lost 0 bases and 2 bases, there was a span of 12 bases. CDR3 size: 15 residues. CDR1 is SGHRS and CDR2 is YFSETQ in the germline V gene. The CDR3 bases are TGCGCCAGCAGCTTGGGCAGCCCGTCCACCTACGAGCAGTACTTC. Translated, it gives CASSLGSPSTYEQYF.